This T cell receptor beta chain stems from a study of OX40 agonist ivuxolimab in advanced cancers. Background on the study: Treatment of patients was with ivuxolimab, an agonistic anti-OX40 (CD134) antibody. With a range of roughly 20 to 85, age averaged about 59 years, and around 80% were male. It was permissible to have had prior anti-PD-1, anti-PD-L1 or anti-CTLA-4 therapy, and over 35% had some.

Overall study findings and caveats: At doses 0.1 to 3.0 mg/kg, CD4+ and CD8+ clones expanded.

CDR1 and CDR2 from the germline V gene are SEHNR and FQNEAQ (reference sequence). J was trimmed by 1 base and V by 2 bases; bases with no gene match: 7. The CDR3 covers 17 residues. For this clone: Its cognate antigen is unknown.

Here immunoSEQ multiplex PCR was the method, and the copy in TCRdb shows in-frame clones only, minus some. The repertoire consists of more than 55,000 clones, with about 89% occurring once and the leading ten covering 14%. This chain joins TRBV7-9 and TRBJ2-7, with TRBD2 identical over 11 bases. This TCR derives from an adult with an advanced solid tumor such as melanoma, head and neck, liver or kidney cancer. This specimen was CD4+ or CD8+ T cells sorted from blood, taken in a trial of the OX40 agonist ivuxolimab. The CDR3 sequence is CASSLTATSGSSYEQYF. DNA of the CDR3: TGTGCCAGCAGCTTAACCGCCACTAGCGGGAGTTCCTACGAGCAGTACTTC.